The clone carrying this TCR beta chain appeared many times. What it binds is unknown. This entry comes from a study of spatial heterogeneity in lung cancer. General study points: Ubiquitous expanded TCR counts tracked ubiquitous nonsynonymous mutations, and regional counts tracked regional ones. Tumor mutation count correlated with how many alpha and beta TCRs expanded intratumorally.

TCRdb itself ran the 5' RACE reads through MiXCR, one entry per CDR3 protein. The table shows under 15,000 distinct CDR3 sequences, with about 5% occurring only once. From germline, CDR1 is LGHNA and CDR2 YNFKEQ. The CDR3 is 16 residues long. With 0 bases clipped from V and 4 bases from J, the junction kept 8 bases outside the gene matches. Time point meaning: sample taken at primary tumor resection. The sequenced material consisted of unsorted whole RNA from tumor, nontumor lung or frozen PBMC. The sample was lung tumor tissue, taken at surgery. V gene TRBV4-2 combines with J gene TRBJ2-5; TRBD2 agrees at 7 bases. The TCR sequence derives from a female donor with early-stage non-small cell lung cancer. In DNA, the CDR3 is TGTGCCAGCAGCCAAGACCAGCGGGGAGGAGGAGAGACCCAGTACTTC. This codes for CASSQDQRGGGETQYF.